This T cell receptor beta chain was sequenced during a study of blood T cell repertoires in COVID-19. Study-wide context: T cells, B-cell-depleted T cells, or PBMCs supplied cDNA or gDNA.

With 0 bases removed from V and 5 bases from J, the gap between germline ends came to 10 bases. The CDR3 length is 14 residues. Germline values: CDR1 SGHAT, CDR2 FQNNGV. The table came from immunoSEQ multiplex PCR; TCRdb's copy has only in-frame clones and leaves some out. The sample records approximately 470,000 clones, roughly 85% being singletons. The sequence derives from a human donor in a cohort sampled during active COVID-19. The gene calls are TRBV11-2 and TRBJ2-5; a possible D gene is TRBD2 (7 bases). Material for sequencing was peripheral blood. The CDR3 DNA sequence: TGTGCCAGCAGCTTAGAAAGGGGGGGGGAGACCCAGTACTTC. Protein: CASSLERGGETQYF.